These 2 T cell receptor beta chains came from one sample sequenced in a study of blood T cell repertoires in COVID-19. This table comes from immunoSEQ multiplex PCR, and its TCRdb copy is limited to in-frame clones, with some not included. Of tens of thousands of clones in the sample, about 80% were seen once. Source material: peripheral blood. The receptors derive from a man aged 50 to 60 with active or convalescent COVID-19.

J is TRBJ1-4 and V is TRBV3-1 (or the pseudogene TRBV3-2); TRBD1 aligns across 11 bases. The ends lost 6 bases at V and 8 bases at J; junction bases unmatched: 5. CDR1 and CDR2 from the germline V gene are LGHDT and YNNKEL (reference sequence). The CDR3 totals 14 residues. CDR3: CASRRGQGEEKLFF. The CDR3 DNA reads as TGTGCCAGCAGGCGGGGACAGGGGGAGGAAAAACTGTTTTTT.

This clone was recorded once. The CDR3 loop reads CASSQVQDYEQYF. The CDR3 DNA follows: TGTGCCAGCAGCCAAGTTCAGGACTACGAGCAGTACTTC. The chain carries TRBV3-1 (or the pseudogene TRBV3-2) and TRBJ2-7; D unresolved. Trimming left V 1 base short and J 3 bases short, with 7 bases between. Germline values: CDR1 LGHDT, CDR2 YNNKEL (reference sequence). The CDR3 has 13 amino acids.